This T cell receptor (beta chain) was captured by sequencing in a study of TIL therapy for anti-PD-1-resistant metastatic lung cancer. Sequencing used immunoSEQ v3. Clones were read by immunoSEQ multiplex PCR, and TCRdb kept only the in-frame ones, dropping some. The table shows about 100,000 clones, with roughly two thirds occurring only once. Germline CDR1 is LGHDT and CDR2 is YNNKEL (reference sequence). The CDR3 consists of 12 residues. Trimming cost V 2 bases and J 8 bases, with 8 bases left between them. Regarding time point: pre-treatment sample, taken before nivolumab and TIL therapy. The tumor samples were excised metastases, mostly pleural nodules or supraclavicular lymph nodes. The table lists this clone with a count of one.

This receptor was identified in a person aged 25-85 years with non-small cell lung cancer. This chain connects TRBV3-1 (or the pseudogene TRBV3-2) to TRBJ2-3; the D is unclear. Specimen: tumor tissue, collected at baseline. The CDR3 DNA follows: TGTGCCAGCAGCCAAAACGGCCCTACGCAGTATTTT. Encoded protein: CASSQNGPTQYF.